The entry below gives a single TCR beta chain sequence along with its context. This receptor's antigen is unknown. There are no base qualities to consult, and no much larger clone falls within one base. Every donor was a healthy Caucasian. The twin cohort consisted of three pairs of female monozygotic twins, all aged roughly 18 to 30 years. The RNA used for TCR libraries was isolated from peripheral blood mononuclear cells. The receptor library was made with 5' RACE. Reads for this sample came from an Illumina HiSeq 2000. Template switching introduced a universal primer binding site; the final cDNA contained a unique molecular identifier, enabling accurate counting of TCR cDNA molecules. Specific primers in the conserved constant-segment region were used to synthesize first-strand cDNA for the TCR alpha and beta chains. To control for contamination, every cDNA library was double barcoded, receiving both a SMART-Mk sample barcode and Illumina barcodes. TruSeq adapter sequences, together with Illumina sample barcodes, were added in two successive PCR steps. The TCR alpha and beta cDNA libraries were sequenced on the Illumina HiSeq platform using custom primers. The source study handled its data this way. Unique molecular identifiers were extracted from raw reads with MiGEC, and CDR3 positions were determined with MiXCR. For each individual, recombination models were inferred using an EM algorithm with the repgenHMM and IGoR tools. The analysis of shared clonotypes was done with the tcR package in R, with sharing normalized by the product of cloneset sizes. To study raw recombination free of thymic and clonal selection effects, out-of-frame nonproductive sequences were analyzed. TCRdb trimmed public reads at Q25 via fastp, called clones via MiXCR and kept in-frame beta chains. Rows with a matching CDR3 protein are joined into one entry that keeps the most common DNA and genes. Clone size and V and J calls follow TCRdb, not the original study. This sample has 600,000 to 700,000 distinct CDR3 sequences in its table, and around 21% of those were observed once. Of the sample, approximately 4.3% falls within the top ten clones.

CDR1 and CDR2 are read off the germline V gene (reference sequence) as DFQATT and SNEGSKA. The CDR3 measures 14 amino acids from cysteine to phenylalanine. Only the CDR3 DNA is retained, 42 bases long and in frame from the first base. A distance of 14 bases separates the germline ends of V and J, which lose 5 bases and 0 bases respectively. This sample stems from a study of identical twins (dated by TCRdb to 2015 to 2016). Context from the whole study: To test whether fetal clonotypes persist, this study deep-sequenced TCR alpha and beta repertoires from monozygotic twins, from unrelated adults of various ages, and from cord blood. Replicate twin experiments were performed at different times using different library preparation protocols to rule out contamination.

Study-level results and caveats: Zero-insertion analyses could be partly confounded by invariant T cells such as MAIT and iNKT, though diverse VJ usage argued against such confounding for most clonotypes. Out-of-frame TCR alpha sharing in monozygotic twins was systematically underestimated by recombination models, whereas sharing between unrelated individuals was in agreement with the recombination models. Abundant cord blood beta clonotypes had fewer insertions, young adult naive repertoires showed a similar but weaker trend, and memory repertoires showed no such trend. Conclusions relied on cross-sectional statistical analysis, since the same donors could not be followed over many years. The excess sharing between twins in beta out-of-frame sequences was weaker because fewer shared sequences reduced the signal-to-noise ratio. Compared with coincidental sharing between unrelated individuals, out-of-frame TCR alpha sequences shared between twins had an excess of sequences with low generation probability.

These data were also filed under a second study, of T cells expressing NK-cell markers. As that second study puts it: Seven to nine donors provided sorted CD3+CD56+NKG2C+, CD3+CD56+NKG2C- and CD3+CD56-NKG2C+ T-cell subsets, whose TCR beta-chain repertoires were profiled. Of the eight sequenced donors, seven were found to be HCMV-seropositive and one was found to be HCMV-seronegative. To restrict sorting to alphabetaTCR-expressing T cells, an anti-gammadeltaTCR antibody was added in several experiments. In several donors, the dominant CD3+CD56+NKG2C+ clonotypes were found to rank among the top 10 CD8+ clonotypes and to make up about 1.0-7.5% of CD8+ T cells. Those dominant clonotypes were again the most abundant among CD3+CD56-NKG2C+ cells in a few donors, at 28.3-60.1%. Whether the expanded NKG2C-expressing T cell clones were specific for HCMV antigens remained unclear. The study sequenced eight donors, all healthy volunteers chosen at random: three men and five women. HCMV-specific IgG was detected in serum with a commercial ELISA kit to determine HCMV serostatus. Bulk peripheral blood T-cell repertoires were additionally sequenced from unsorted PBMC for six donors. MIGEC handled demultiplexing of the reads and grouping by UMI, while MiTCR was used to assemble and quantify clonotypes. To exclude erroneous sequences, only TCR cDNA sequences supported by at least two reads were retained. The tcR package was used for downstream repertoire analysis, with clonotypes matched between fractions based on CDR3 nucleotide sequence plus V segment. Antigen specificity was annotated against VDJdb with VDJmatch, allowing one amino acid substitution in CDR3.

The receptor was derived from a woman aged 18-29 years in good health. The chain is assembled from TRBV20-1 and TRBJ2-7, with a weak D call of TRBD1 (5 bases match). The sequencing input was PBMCs. Here the CDR3 is given as CSAPGMGSSYEQYF. The nucleotides are TGCAGTGCTCCAGGGATGGGGTCCTCCTACGAGCAGTACTTC.